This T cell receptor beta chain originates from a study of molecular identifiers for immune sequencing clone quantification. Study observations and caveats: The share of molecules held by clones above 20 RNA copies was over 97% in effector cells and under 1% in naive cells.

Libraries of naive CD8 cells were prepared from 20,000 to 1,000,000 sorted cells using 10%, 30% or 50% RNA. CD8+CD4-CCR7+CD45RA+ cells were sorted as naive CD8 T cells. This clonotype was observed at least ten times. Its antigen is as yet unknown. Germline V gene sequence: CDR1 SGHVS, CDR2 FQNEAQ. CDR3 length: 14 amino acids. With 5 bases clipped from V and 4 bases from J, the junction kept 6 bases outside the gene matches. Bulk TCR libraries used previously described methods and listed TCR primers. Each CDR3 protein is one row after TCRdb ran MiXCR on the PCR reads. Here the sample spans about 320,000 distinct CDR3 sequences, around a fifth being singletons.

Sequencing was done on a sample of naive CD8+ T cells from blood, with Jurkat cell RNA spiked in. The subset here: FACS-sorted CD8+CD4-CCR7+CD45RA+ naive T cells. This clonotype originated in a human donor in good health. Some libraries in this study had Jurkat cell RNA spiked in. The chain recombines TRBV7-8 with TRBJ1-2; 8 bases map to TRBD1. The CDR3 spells CASSVDRAPYGYTF. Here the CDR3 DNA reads TGTGCCAGCAGCGTGGACAGGGCTCCCTATGGCTACACCTTC.